Sequencing of this T cell receptor beta chain was carried out in a study of T cells in localized non-small cell lung cancer. General study results and limits: A median of about 52 clones ranked among the top 100 in tumor appeared in adjacent lung. Longer overall survival was linked to higher blood T cell density.

CDR3 size: 15 residues. Germline-derived CDR1 and CDR2 are SGHVS and FQNEAQ. V was pared by 5 bases and J by 2 bases, with 7 bases of the junction left unmatched. Assay used: immunoSEQ multiplex PCR; TCRdb lists only in-frame clones, some missing. The sample lists under 40,000 clones; approximately 80% were seen once. Of note for this clone: The target antigen is unknown.

This chain joins TRBV7-8 and TRBJ1-2, with TRBD1 matching 8 bases. The TCR originated in an older male donor with stage II squamous cell lung carcinoma. Sequences were derived from peripheral blood, sampled before any cancer treatment. The DNA for the CDR3 is TGTGCCAGCAGCGCTAGGACAGGGTCAAACTATGGCTACACCTTC. Translation gives CASSARTGSNYGYTF.